These 26 T cell receptor beta chains share one sample of origin, sequenced in a study of OX40 agonist ivuxolimab in advanced cancers. Profiled with immunoSEQ multiplex PCR; TCRdb holds only in-frame clones, not every one. This table holds 65,000 to 80,000 clones, about 93% found once. The sample was CD4+ or CD8+ T cells sorted from blood, taken in a trial of the OX40 agonist ivuxolimab. All receptors derive from an adult with an advanced solid tumor such as melanoma, head and neck, liver or kidney cancer.

The V call is TRBV19, the J call TRBJ1-2; D possibly corresponds to TRBD1 (5 bases). The CDR3 totals 15 residues. CDR1 LNHDA and CDR2 SQIVND come from the germline V gene (reference sequence). Between the trimmed V and J ends, which lost 3 bases and 4 bases, there was a span of 15 bases. The CDR3 is CASSIGDSRSYGYTF. For the CDR3, the DNA is TGTGCCAGTAGTATCGGGGACTCCCGAAGCTATGGCTACACCTTC.

With respect to this clone: The identical CDR3 is also encoded by other nucleotide sequences in the sample. The chain combines TRBV27 with TRBJ2-1; TRBD2 matches 7 bases. Trimming at V came to 5 bases and at J to 6 bases, leaving 10 bases not matched to a gene. The CDR3 contains 15 residues. CDR1 and CDR2 (germline): MNHEY, SMNVEV (reference sequence). CDR3 protein: CASSPLAGGGNEQFF. CDR3 DNA: TGTGCCAGCAGTCCATTAGCGGGCGGGGGCAATGAGCAGTTCTTC.

This chain links TRBV18 with TRBJ2-5; perhaps TRBD1 as D (5 bases). V shed 0 bases and J shed 1 base, with 9 bases lying between them. Per germline, CDR1 KGHSH and CDR2 LQKENI. The CDR3 sequence is 15 residues long. The CDR3 DNA reads TGTGCCAGCTCACCACCGGGGCCCAGCCAAGAGACCCAGTACTTC. Its protein product is CASSPPGPSQETQYF.

In the case of this clone: At the DNA level, this CDR3 is encoded by other sequences in the same sample as well. The chain couples TRBV2 to TRBJ1-1; a weak D match, TRBD1 (5 bases). CDR1 is SNHLY and CDR2 is FYNNEI in the germline V gene. The CDR3 extends over 14 amino acids. V lost 1 base and J lost 0, with 6 bases in between. The CDR3 here is CASSEDRLNTEAFF. The CDR3 region has the DNA TGTGCCAGCAGTGAAGACAGGTTGAACACTGAAGCTTTCTTT.

V is TRBV5-1 and J is TRBJ2-2; a weak D match, TRBD1 (6 bases). Germline CDR1 SGHRS, CDR2 YFSETQ. CDR3 length equals 14 residues. V lost 7 bases, J lost 2 bases, and 12 bases lay in between. In nucleotides, the CDR3 is TGCGCCAGCCAACACAGGGAAAACACCGGGGAGCTGTTTTTT. Amino acids: CASQHRENTGELFF.

The chain recombines TRBV5-6 with TRBJ1-6; D might be TRBD1 (5 bases). The CDR3 loop spans 16 amino acids. CDR1 is SGHDT and CDR2 is YYEEEE in the germline V gene. The V gene lost 4 bases and the J gene lost 0 bases, with 11 bases spanning the gap. The CDR3 DNA reads as TGTGCCAGCAGCCCTACCGGGGGCTCCTATAATTCACCCCTCCACTTT. It translates to CASSPTGGSYNSPLHF.

This clone was seen a single time. The V and J genes are TRBV27 and TRBJ1-5; D possibly corresponds to TRBD1 (5 bases). The CDR3 has 14 amino acids. Looked up from germline, CDR1 is MNHEY and CDR2 is SMNVEV (reference sequence). V dropped 5 bases and J dropped 5 bases, with 13 bases sitting between them. As DNA, the CDR3 is TGTGCCAGCAGTACACTGGGGGGGTATCAGCCCCAGCATTTT. It is translated as CASSTLGGYQPQHF.

The V call is TRBV4-3, the J call TRBJ1-2; D possibly corresponds to TRBD1 (5 bases). V lost 1 base, J lost 3 bases, and 21 bases lay in between. The CDR3 length is 18 residues. In germline, CDR1 is LGHNA, CDR2 YSLEER. The CDR3 DNA follows: TGCGCCAGCAGCCAAGCTTATCACATGGGGGATGCTGACTATGGCTACACCTTC. Protein: CASSQAYHMGDADYGYTF.

The chain couples TRBV9 to TRBJ2-1, with D maybe TRBD2 (7 bases). The CDR3 covers 15 residues. Per germline, CDR1 SGDLS and CDR2 YYNGEE. V shed 4 bases and J shed 4 bases, with 15 bases lying between them. The CDR3 DNA reads TGTGCCAGCAGCCCAAGGGGGGAGGGGTACAATGAGCAGTTCTTC. Translating it yields CASSPRGEGYNEQFF.

The V gene is TRBV5-4, the J gene TRBJ2-5; D remains ambiguous. The J call may be faulty, since TRBJ2-7 better matches the DNA end. Germline CDR1 SGHNT, CDR2 YYREEE (reference sequence). CDR3 length: 14 residues. This CDR3 reads CASSRSSTPYEQYF. The CDR3 region has the DNA TGTGCCAGCAGCCGGAGTTCAACCCCCTACGAGCAGTACTTC.

V and J are TRBV4-1 and TRBJ2-2, with unresolved D. In germline, CDR1 is MGHRA, CDR2 YSYEKL. The CDR3 spans 12 residues. V gave up 6 bases and J gave up 7 bases, with 9 bases separating them. CDR3 protein: CASSLLGGELFF. The CDR3 DNA is TGCGCCAGCAGTCTTCTGGGCGGGGAGCTGTTTTTT.

This chain joins TRBV14 and TRBJ2-7; no reliable D call. Germline V gene lookup returns CDR1 SGHDN and CDR2 FVKESK. V was trimmed by 3 bases and J by 3 bases, leaving 3 bases between them. The CDR3 runs to 11 residues. CDR3 sequence: CASSHSYEQYF. For the CDR3, the DNA is TGTGCCAGCAGCCACAGCTACGAGCAGTACTTC.

Only one count was recorded for this clone. CDR3 coding DNA: TGTGCCAGTACTCCCCGGGGGGGCGCAGGAGAGCAGTACTTC. This translates into CASTPRGGAGEQYF. This chain links TRBV19 with TRBJ2-7; 8 positions match TRBD2. Per the germline V gene, CDR1 is LNHDA and CDR2 is SQIVND (reference sequence). Unmatched junction bases numbered 12, after V lost 7 bases and J lost 7 bases. The CDR3 has 14 amino acids. Using reference TRBV19 and TRBJ2-7 for the parts outside the CDR3, the full variable domain is DGGITQSPKYLFRKEGQNVTLSCEQNLNHDAMYWYRQDPGQGLRLIYYSQIVNDFQKGDIAEGYSVSREKKESFPLTVTSAQKNPTAFYLCASTPRGGAGEQYFGPGTRLTVT.

The chain recombines TRBV14 with TRBJ2-7, with D possibly TRBD1 on 7 matching bases. Trimming took 4 bases from V and 1 from J, leaving 11 bases between them. Germline loops: CDR1 SGHDN, CDR2 FVKESK. There are 14 residues in the CDR3. Here the CDR3 DNA reads TGTGCCAGCAGCCCACAGGGGAGGTCCTACGAGCAGTACTTC. It translates to CASSPQGRSYEQYF.

The chain uses TRBV9 and TRBJ2-2; 8 bases fit TRBD2. The CDR3 has 16 residues. The V gene's germline CDR1 is SGDLS and CDR2 YYNGEE. V lost 0 bases and J lost 2; bases outside the gene matches: 3. CDR3 sequence (DNA): TGTGCCAGCAGCGTAGTAGCGGGGTTAAACACCGGGGAGCTGTTTTTT. Translation gives CASSVVAGLNTGELFF. Variable domain in full (rest from reference TRBV9 and TRBJ2-2): DSGVTQTPKHLITATGQRVTLRCSPRSGDLSVYWYQQSLDQGLQFLIQYYNGEERAKGNILERFSAQQFPDLHSELNLSSLELGDSALYFCASSVVAGLNTGELFFGEGSRLTVL.

V gene TRBV6-6 combines with J gene TRBJ1-2; D is undetermined. This CDR3 contains 13 residues. V dropped 6 bases and J dropped 3 bases, with 11 bases sitting between them. Looked up from germline, CDR1 is MNHNY and CDR2 is SVGAGI (reference sequence). The CDR3 loop reads CASSQTSHYGYTF. The DNA for the CDR3 is TGTGCCAGCAGCCAGACATCGCACTATGGCTACACCTTC.

The V and J genes are TRBV12-5 and TRBJ2-7; no firm D call. The CDR3 totals 13 residues. Trimming took off 11 bases at V and 0 bases at J, with 14 bases between the two ends. The germline CDR1 and CDR2 sequences are LGHNT and FRNRAP. DNA of the CDR3: TGTGCTTCTGGTTTTGGTAGCTCCTACGAGCAGTACTTC. This encodes CASGFGSSYEQYF.

The V call is TRBV19, the J call TRBJ1-5, with D uncertain. Trimming cost V 6 bases and J 0 bases, with 6 bases left between them. The germline V gene encodes CDR1 LNHDA and CDR2 SQIVND (reference sequence). The CDR3 covers 13 residues. The CDR3 here is CASRPSSNQPQHF. CDR3 nucleotides: TGTGCCAGTAGACCGTCTAGCAATCAGCCCCAGCATTTT.

The rearrangement links TRBV27 to TRBJ2-3, with 11 bases that match TRBD2. The CDR3 length is 18 residues. Per germline, CDR1 MNHEY and CDR2 SMNVEV (reference sequence). V lost 2 bases, J lost 2 bases, and 9 bases stayed unmatched. CDR3 coding DNA: TGTGCCAGCAGTTTAGTCTCTAGCGGGGGGACGATCACAGATACGCAGTATTTT. Encoded protein: CASSLVSSGGTITDTQYF.

This clone was seen only once. V usage is TRBV12-5 and J usage is TRBJ1-3, with no clear D. Germline values: CDR1 LGHNT, CDR2 FRNRAP. The CDR3 contains 14 residues. Between the trimmed V and J ends, which lost 1 base and 3 bases, there was a span of 7 bases. CDR3 sequence (DNA): TGTGCTAGTGGTTTGGCGTATGGTGGAAACACCATATATTTT. Translation gives CASGLAYGGNTIYF.

The rearrangement uses TRBV5-4 and TRBJ1-3, with D tentatively TRBD1 (6 bases). The CDR3 has 15 residues. Germline CDR1 is SGHNT and CDR2 is YYREEE (reference sequence). V shed 1 base and J shed 2 bases, with 10 bases lying between them. DNA for the CDR3: TGTGCCAGCAGCTTGTACGGGGACACTGGAAACACCATATATTTT. Its translation is CASSLYGDTGNTIYF.

The rearrangement links TRBV5-4 to TRBJ1-6; D perhaps matches TRBD1 (5 bases). Germline V lookup: CDR1 SGHNT, CDR2 YYREEE (reference sequence). CDR3 length: 18 amino acids. Trimming pared 3 bases from V and 2 bases from J, leaving 18 bases between. Here the CDR3 reads CASSWEVRWGPYNSPLHF. CDR3 bases: TGTGCCAGCAGCTGGGAGGTAAGATGGGGACCCTATAATTCACCCCTCCACTTT.

The rearrangement links TRBV29-1 to TRBJ2-7; 10 bases map to TRBD1. Germline-derived CDR1 and CDR2 are SQVTM and ANQGSEA. Trimming cost V 7 bases and J 3 bases; bases outside gene matches: 9. CDR3 length equals 14 residues. The DNA for the CDR3 is TGCAGCGCAGAGGGGGGGGACAGGGGCTACGAGCAGTACTTC. This codes for CSAEGGDRGYEQYF.

CDR3 coding DNA: TGTGCCAGCAGTCCTTACACCGGGGAGCTGTTTTTT. It translates to CASSPYTGELFF. The V and J genes are TRBV6-6 and TRBJ2-2; D is ambiguous. Trimming left V 5 bases short and J 3 bases short, with 4 bases between. Looked up from germline, CDR1 is MNHNY and CDR2 is SVGAGI (reference sequence). CDR3 length: 12 residues.

The sample holds a few counts of this clone. The CDR3 reads CASGLSPGVTGELFF. The CDR3, as DNA: TGTGCTAGTGGTTTGAGCCCAGGGGTTACCGGGGAGCTGTTTTTT. The J gene is TRBJ2-2, the V gene TRBV12-5, with D perhaps TRBD1 (6 bases). The CDR3 loop spans 15 amino acids. The V gene lost 2 bases and the J gene lost 5 bases, with 12 bases spanning the gap. CDR1 is LGHNT and CDR2 is FRNRAP in the germline V gene.

The gene calls are TRBV27 and TRBJ2-7, with 12 bases identical to TRBD1. Germline V CDR1 and CDR2: MNHEY, SMNVEV (reference sequence). After removal of 5 bases from V and 5 bases from J, the junction contained 4 bases not matched to a gene. CDR3 length: 14 amino acids. CDR3 region: CASSPGTGGNEQYF. The CDR3 DNA sequence: TGTGCCAGCAGTCCGGGGACAGGGGGCAACGAGCAGTACTTC.